The 25 T cell receptor beta chains below all came from one sample that was sequenced in a study of CD8 T cells in ankylosing spondylitis. Each CDR3 protein gets one entry after TCRdb re-called the 5' RACE reads with MiXCR. The table lists some 95,000 distinct CDR3 sequences, about 9.1% of them singletons. The sequencing input was blood, either unsorted or a sorted T cell fraction (not recorded which). The receptors stem from a male donor with ankylosing spondylitis or in good health (not recorded which).

This clonotype was seen ten or more times. V and J are TRBV7-6 and TRBJ2-5; weak D call: TRBD1 (6 bases). The germline V gene encodes CDR1 SGHVS and CDR2 FNYEAQ. V dropped 6 bases and J dropped 4 bases, with 12 bases sitting between them. The CDR3 loop spans 13 amino acids. The CDR3 region is CASREGESETQYF. CDR3 nucleotides: TGTGCCAGCAGAGAGGGGGAGTCAGAGACCCAGTACTTC.

The V gene is TRBV20-1, the J gene TRBJ2-5, with 12 positions matching TRBD2. This CDR3 contains 15 residues. Per the germline V gene, CDR1 is DFQATT and CDR2 is SNEGSKA (reference sequence). V shed 6 bases and J 4 bases; nucleotides not matched to a gene: 9. The DNA of the CDR3 is TGCAGTGCCCCCCCTAGCGGGGGGGTTCGAGAGACCCAGTACTTC. This encodes CSAPPSGGVRETQYF.

This rearrangement joins TRBV4-1 to TRBJ2-7; 13 nucleotides match TRBD2. Unmatched junction bases numbered 4, after V lost 4 bases and J lost 4 bases. The CDR3 consists of 15 residues. Germline CDR1 reads MGHRA; CDR2 reads YSYEKL. The CDR3: CASSPGTSGAYEQYF. CDR3 nucleotide sequence: TGCGCCAGCAGCCCTGGGACTAGCGGGGCGTACGAGCAGTACTTC.

This clonotype was counted a few times. Given a much more abundant clone one base away, this may be a read error. The chain has TRBV20-1 and TRBJ2-5; TRBD2 might be the D (7 bases). The germline gives CDR1 DFQATT, CDR2 SNEGSKA (reference sequence). The CDR3 is 17 residues long. This chain's CDR3 is CCATPLRGGLGQETQYF. The CDR3 DNA sequence: TGCTGTGCTACCCCTCTGAGGGGGGGTCTAGGGCAAGAGACCCAGTACTTC.

This clonotype was seen a few times. The chain uses TRBV11-2 and TRBJ1-4, with TRBD1 matching 10 bases. This CDR3 contains 19 residues. V lost 2 bases to trimming and J lost 0 bases; unmatched junction nucleotides: 9. Per the germline V gene, CDR1 is SGHAT and CDR2 is FQNNGV. CDR3 in DNA: TGTGCCAGCAGCTTACGAGGACAGGGGGGAAAGTCAACTAATGAAAAACTGTTTTTT. Encoded protein: CASSLRGQGGKSTNEKLFF.

This clonotype was seen ten or more times. V is TRBV28 and J is TRBJ1-6, with no clear D. V gave up 4 bases and J gave up 9 bases, with 10 bases separating them. Germline CDR1 and CDR2: MDHEN and SYDVKM. This CDR3 region has 13 residues. CDR3 in amino acids: CASSSLSSSPLHF. In nucleotides, the CDR3 is TGTGCCAGCAGTTCCCTTTCCTCTTCACCCCTCCACTTT.

This clonotype was detected a few times. J is TRBJ1-2 and V is TRBV29-1, with 9 bases fitting TRBD1. Germline lookup yields CDR1 SQVTM and CDR2 ANQGSEA. The CDR3 spans 13 residues. V lost 7 bases to trimming and J lost 4 bases; unmatched junction nucleotides: 7. For the CDR3, the DNA is TGCAGCGGCTACAGGGGGCTTGTCTATGGCTACACCTTC. Protein: CSGYRGLVYGYTF.

On this clonotype itself: Relative to the germline gene, one junction end is altered; a read error may explain this. The genes are TRBV20-1 and TRBJ2-7; TRBD1 matches 7 bases. Germline-derived CDR1 and CDR2 are DFQATT and SNEGSKA (reference sequence). The CDR3 totals 17 residues. Written as DNA, the CDR3 is TGCAGCGCTAGAGATTCCCTGCCGGGACAGCAGAGCTACGAGCAGTACTTC. The encoded protein is CSARDSLPGQQSYEQYF.

This clonotype was counted only a few times. The rearrangement links TRBV7-9 to TRBJ2-1; 9 nucleotides line up with TRBD1. Losses at the gene ends were 2 bases for V and 4 bases for J; bases not matched to a gene: 3. CDR3 length: 15 residues. Germline values: CDR1 SEHNR, CDR2 FQNEAQ (reference sequence). CDR3 nucleotides: TGTGCCAGCAGCTTAAGACAGGGGGTTTACAATGAGCAGTTCTTC. It translates to CASSLRQGVYNEQFF.

Many counts were recorded for this clonotype. The chain combines TRBV5-1 with TRBJ1-2; D is unclear. CDR3 size: 16 residues. V was shortened by 0 bases and J by 4 bases, with 16 bases between the two germline ends. Germline-derived CDR1 and CDR2 are SGHRS and YFSETQ. The CDR3 here is CASSLEVTSSGYGYTF. CDR3 sequence (DNA): TGCGCCAGCAGCTTGGAGGTCACCTCAAGCGGCTATGGCTACACCTTC.

This clonotype was counted many times. The rearrangement joins TRBV27 to TRBJ2-1, with D perhaps assigned TRBD1 or TRBD2 (6 bases each). The germline V and J ends were trimmed by 7 bases and 7 bases, with 20 bases remaining between them. The length of the CDR3 is 15 residues. Looked up from germline, CDR1 is MNHEY and CDR2 is SMNVEV (reference sequence). CDR3 sequence: CASTRLPGARNEQFF. CDR3 DNA sequence: TGTGCCAGCACCAGACTCCCGGGGGCCCGGAATGAGCAGTTCTTC.

Ten or more counts support this clonotype. The chain has TRBV20-1 and TRBJ2-7, with D perhaps given as TRBD1 or TRBD2 (7 bases each). Trimming removed 1 base at V and 6 bases at J, with 16 bases between. The germline V gene has CDR1 DFQATT and CDR2 SNEGSKA (reference sequence). There are 14 residues in the CDR3. The DNA of the CDR3 is TGCAGTGCTAGAGGGGGGGGGGACAGCGGCGAGCAGTACTTC. Protein product: CSARGGGDSGEQYF.

In this sample, this clonotype turned up a few times. J is TRBJ2-5 and V is TRBV3-1; 7 bases agree with TRBD2. The CDR3 is made up of 16 amino acids. Germline-derived CDR1 and CDR2 are LGHDT and YNNKEL (reference sequence). J was trimmed by 4 bases and V by 3 bases; bases with no gene match: 11. This CDR3 reads CASSHSEGAGIETQYF. CDR3 DNA sequence: TGTGCCAGCAGCCATTCGGAGGGAGCGGGGATAGAGACCCAGTACTTC.

This clonotype showed up just a few times. A read error is possible here, since a much larger clone lies one base away. V and J are TRBV2 and TRBJ1-5; 8 bases are shared with TRBD1. Germline V gene data show CDR1 as SNHLY and CDR2 as FYNNEI. This CDR3 comprises 14 residues. Unmatched junction bases numbered 4, after V lost 5 bases and J lost 4 bases. The CDR3, as DNA: TGTGCCAGCAGTTTGACAGGGGAAAATCAGCCCCAGCATTTT. It yields the protein CASSLTGENQPQHF.

This clonotype was counted a few times. J is TRBJ1-1 and V is TRBV28; D is uncertain. V was shortened by 5 bases and J by 5 bases, with 21 bases between the two germline ends. The CDR3 is 16 amino acids. Germline V gene lookup returns CDR1 MDHEN and CDR2 SYDVKM. The CDR3 loop reads CASSRNGLAGWTEAFF. CDR3 coding DNA: TGTGCCAGCAGTCGCAACGGCCTGGCCGGGTGGACTGAAGCTTTCTTT. Looking up the rest from reference TRBV28 and TRBJ1-1 gives the full variable domain: DVKVTQSSRYLVKRTGEKVFLECVQDMDHENMFWYRQDPGLGLRLIYFSYDVKMKEKGDIPEGYSVSREKKERFSLILESASTNQTSMYLCASSRNGLAGWTEAFFGQGTRLTVV.

This clonotype was detected only a few times. This CDR3 is CASSSLAEINYNEQFF. The CDR3 DNA reads TGTGCCAGCAGCTCTTTAGCGGAAATAAACTACAATGAGCAGTTCTTC. The chain carries TRBV7-9 and TRBJ2-1; D possibly corresponds to TRBD2 (6 bases). The CDR3 is 16 amino acids. Germline CDR1 is SEHNR and CDR2 is FQNEAQ (reference sequence). The V and J ends lost 4 bases and 3 bases respectively, with 16 bases between them.

This chain uses TRBV23-1 with TRBJ2-1; D is unresolved. TRBV23-1 is classed as an ORF, of uncertain function. V was cut by 0 bases and J by 8 bases, with 11 bases left in between. This CDR3 contains 14 residues. In nucleotides, the CDR3 is TGCGCCAGCAGTCAATCGGCAATAGAGGATGAGCAGTTCTTC. Amino acid sequence: CASSQSAIEDEQFF.

This clonotype was counted at least ten times. V is TRBV20-1 and J is TRBJ1-1; D unresolved. The V end was cut by 3 bases, the J end by 8 bases, with 10 bases between. Germline CDR1 reads DFQATT; CDR2 reads SNEGSKA (reference sequence). The CDR3 loop spans 11 amino acids. The CDR3 reads CSASQAREAFF. CDR3 sequence (DNA): TGCAGTGCTAGCCAAGCCCGCGAAGCTTTCTTT.

This sequence joins TRBV18 and TRBJ2-7; 10 positions agree with TRBD1. Germline loops: CDR1 KGHSH, CDR2 LQKENI. Trimming at V came to 2 bases and at J to 4 bases, leaving 5 bases not matched to a gene. This CDR3 contains 15 residues. CDR3 loop: CASSPIDRGPYEQYF. The CDR3 DNA reads TGTGCCAGCTCACCAATCGACAGGGGGCCATACGAGCAGTACTTC.

This clonotype was seen repeatedly, ten times or more. V gene TRBV29-1 combines with J gene TRBJ2-2; D call uncertain. V was shortened by 4 bases and J by 0 bases, with 9 bases between the two germline ends. The CDR3 has 14 amino acids. From germline, CDR1 is SQVTM and CDR2 ANQGSEA. The CDR3: CSVVEYANTGELFF. The CDR3 DNA is TGCAGCGTTGTGGAGTACGCGAACACCGGGGAGCTGTTTTTT.

This clonotype was observed at least ten times. The chain recombines TRBV2 with TRBJ1-1, with D unclear. V lost 2 bases and J 0 bases, leaving 7 bases between the germline ends. The CDR3 loop spans 14 amino acids. CDR1 and CDR2 from the germline V gene are SNHLY and FYNNEI. In DNA form, the CDR3 reads TGTGCCAGCAGTGAAACGACATTGAACACTGAAGCTTTCTTT. This encodes CASSETTLNTEAFF.

In this sample, this clonotype turned up many times. The chain combines TRBV20-1 with TRBJ2-1, with 9 bases fitting TRBD2. Germline assignment: CDR1 DFQATT and CDR2 SNEGSKA (reference sequence). Trimming cost V 5 bases and J 0 bases; bases outside gene matches: 5. The CDR3 totals 15 residues. CDR3 bases: TGCAGTGCTTCCCTTAGCGGGAGCTCCTACAATGAGCAGTTCTTC. This encodes CSASLSGSSYNEQFF.

This clonotype showed up many times. This chain uses TRBV20-1 with TRBJ2-5; 9 bases align to TRBD2. The CDR3 totals 16 residues. V shed 1 base and J 5 bases; nucleotides not matched to a gene: 11. Germline CDR1 is DFQATT and CDR2 is SNEGSKA (reference sequence). CDR3 DNA sequence: TGCAGTGCTAGAGGGGGCCTGCGGGGGGGCCCTGAGACCCAGTACTTC. Translated, it gives CSARGGLRGGPETQYF.

This sequence joins TRBV20-1 and TRBJ2-2; 12 bases map to TRBD2. Trimming cost V 4 bases and J 4 bases; bases outside gene matches: 7. The V gene's germline CDR1 is DFQATT and CDR2 SNEGSKA (reference sequence). The CDR3 spans 16 residues. In DNA, the CDR3 is TGCAGTGCTACTAGCGGGGGGGCCTTGAGCACCGGGGAGCTGTTTTTT. This gives the protein CSATSGGALSTGELFF.

This clonotype came up many times. The chain uses TRBV6-5 and TRBJ2-7; TRBD1 matches 10 bases. The germline V gene has CDR1 MNHEY and CDR2 SVGAGI. CDR3 length: 16 residues. The ends lost 4 bases at V and 2 bases at J; junction bases unmatched: 8. CDR3 residues: CASSLTPGQGPYEQYF. DNA of the CDR3: TGTGCCAGCAGTTTAACACCGGGACAGGGGCCCTACGAGCAGTACTTC.